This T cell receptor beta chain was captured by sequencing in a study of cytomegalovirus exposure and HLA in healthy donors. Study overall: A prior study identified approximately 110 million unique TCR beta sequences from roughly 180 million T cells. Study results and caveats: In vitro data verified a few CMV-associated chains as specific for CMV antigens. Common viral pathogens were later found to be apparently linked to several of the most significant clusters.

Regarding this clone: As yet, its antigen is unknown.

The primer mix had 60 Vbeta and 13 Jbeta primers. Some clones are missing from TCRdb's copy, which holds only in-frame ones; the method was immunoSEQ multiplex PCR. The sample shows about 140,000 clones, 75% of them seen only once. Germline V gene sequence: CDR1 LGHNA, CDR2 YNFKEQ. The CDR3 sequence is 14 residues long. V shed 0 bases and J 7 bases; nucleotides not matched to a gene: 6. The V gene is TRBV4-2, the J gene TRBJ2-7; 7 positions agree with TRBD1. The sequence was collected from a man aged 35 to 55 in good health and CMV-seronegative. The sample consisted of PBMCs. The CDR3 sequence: CASSQDWQGEEQYF. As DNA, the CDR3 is TGTGCCAGCAGCCAAGATTGGCAGGGGGAAGAGCAGTACTTC.